The 18 T cell receptor beta chains presented below share a single source sample, sequenced in a study of T-cell reconstitution after alpha-beta-depleted transplantation in children. Researchers prepared the TCRbeta library using unique molecular identifiers, the study reports. TCRdb reprocessed the PCR reads with MiXCR, giving one entry per CDR3 protein. The data contain under 250,000 distinct CDR3 sequences, roughly a quarter of them singletons. The specimen was PBMCs, mostly from graft donor cells, collected 360 days after TCRalphabeta/CD19-depleted stem cell transplant. Receptors were obtained from a female patient aged 2-9 years who had a stem cell transplant for congenital amegakaryocytic thrombocytopenia, so the T cells may come from the graft donor.

The chain has TRBV29-1 and TRBJ2-1; D gene unclear. Germline CDR1 reads SQVTM; CDR2 reads ANQGSEA. V was shortened by 7 bases and J by 8 bases, with 18 bases between the two germline ends. This CDR3 has 13 amino acids. This chain's CDR3 is CSATPSLRDEQFF. The CDR3, as DNA: TGCAGCGCCACGCCTTCACTTCGGGATGAGCAGTTCTTC.

This clonotype has a handful of counts. The gene calls are TRBV20-1 and TRBJ1-5; D might be TRBD1 (6 bases). The CDR3 is 14 amino acids. The germline V and J ends were trimmed by 5 bases and 2 bases, with 13 bases remaining between them. Per germline, CDR1 DFQATT and CDR2 SNEGSKA (reference sequence). The CDR3 DNA reads TGCAGTGCTGGGGGGTACAGGGGCAATCAGCCCCAGCATTTT. It yields the protein CSAGGYRGNQPQHF.

The rearrangement joins TRBV15 to TRBJ1-1; D is unclear. The germline CDR1 and CDR2 sequences are LNHNV and YYDKDF (reference sequence). This CDR3 comprises 14 residues. Trimming took 1 base from V and 0 from J, leaving 6 bases between them. The CDR3 bases are TGTGCCACCAGCAGAGGGACGGTGAACACTGAAGCTTTCTTT. This translates into CATSRGTVNTEAFF.

This clonotype was counted only a few times. CDR3 in DNA: TGCGCCAGCAGCCAAGGGGGGAGGGGGCCCTACGAGCAGTACTTC. This encodes CASSQGGRGPYEQYF. The chain carries TRBV4-1 and TRBJ2-7; D may correspond to TRBD1 or TRBD2 (7 bases each). The germline CDR1 and CDR2 sequences are MGHRA and YSYEKL. V was clipped by 1 base and J by 2 bases, with 12 bases between them. The CDR3 runs 15 residues.

J is TRBJ2-1 and V is TRBV5-4; TRBD2 might be the D (6 bases). There are 16 residues in the CDR3. The germline V gene encodes CDR1 SGHNT and CDR2 YYREEE (reference sequence). The V gene lost 2 bases and the J gene lost 0 bases, with 12 bases spanning the gap. CDR3: CASSFFGGFSYNEQFF. The CDR3 nucleotides read TGTGCCAGCAGCTTTTTTGGGGGGTTCTCCTACAATGAGCAGTTCTTC.

This clonotype has a single count. The CDR3 coding sequence is TGTGCCAGCAGTTCGGGACAGGTTTTCACAGATACGCAGTATTTT. Encoded protein: CASSSGQVFTDTQYF. J is TRBJ2-3 and V is TRBV12-3 or TRBV12-4; TRBD1 matches 8 bases. This CDR3 has 15 amino acids. After removal of 4 bases from V and 2 bases from J, the junction contained 5 bases not matched to a gene.

In its sample, this clonotype was seen a few times. The rearrangement links TRBV29-1 to TRBJ1-2; maybe TRBD1 (6 bases). This CDR3 has 12 amino acids. Germline lookup yields CDR1 SQVTM and CDR2 ANQGSEA. V was clipped by 8 bases and J by 1 base, with 11 bases between them. CDR3 bases: TGCAGCTGCTGGGGGCTTAACTATGGCTACACCTTC. Its protein is CSCWGLNYGYTF.

The CDR3 sequence: CASSPGQGYEKLFF. In DNA, the CDR3 is TGTGCCAGCAGCCCCGGACAGGGATACGAAAAACTGTTTTTT. This chain joins TRBV3-1 and TRBJ1-4; 8 bases are a match to TRBD1. The CDR3 is 14 residues long. V trimming: 4 bases; J trimming: 8 bases; junction bases outside the gene matches: 6. Germline values: CDR1 LGHDT, CDR2 YNNKEL (reference sequence).

Notes on this clonotype: A much more abundant neighbour one base away suggests this may be a read error. This chain connects TRBV4-2 to TRBJ2-7; TRBD2 agrees at 11 bases. The CDR3 length is 17 residues. Germline loops: CDR1 LGHNA, CDR2 YNFKEQ. CDR3 sequence reads: CAISQLKLAGAGYEQYF. Here the CDR3 DNA reads TGTGCCATCAGCCAACTAAAACTAGCGGGAGCCGGCTACGAGCAGTACTTC.

The sample holds a few counts of this clonotype. The gene calls are TRBV11-2 and TRBJ2-3, with D unresolved. The CDR3 is 15 amino acids. Germline-derived CDR1 and CDR2 are SGHAT and FQNNGV. V was pared by 4 bases and J by 0 bases, with 11 bases between. The chain's CDR3 is CASSWSGGSTDTQYF. DNA of the CDR3: TGTGCCAGCAGCTGGTCGGGCGGTAGCACAGATACGCAGTATTTT.

The chain combines TRBV5-1 with TRBJ2-2; D is ambiguous. The CDR3 consists of 14 residues. V was shortened by 5 bases and J by 2 bases, with 10 bases between the two germline ends. In germline, CDR1 is SGHRS, CDR2 YFSETQ. In DNA form, the CDR3 reads TGCGCCAGCAGAGTCGAAGTTAACACCGGGGAGCTGTTTTTT. Translated: CASRVEVNTGELFF.

This clonotype has at least ten counts. This sequence joins TRBV29-1 and TRBJ1-1, with D uncertain. CDR3 length: 15 residues. V was trimmed by 6 bases and J by 1 base, leaving 18 bases between them. The germline gives CDR1 SQVTM, CDR2 ANQGSEA. This chain's CDR3 is CSVAPDSLGNTEAFF. The CDR3 DNA sequence: TGCAGCGTGGCCCCCGATTCGTTGGGGAACACTGAAGCTTTCTTT.

This clonotype was seen repeatedly, ten times or more. The chain employs TRBV5-1 and TRBJ2-2, with D perhaps matching TRBD1 (5 bases). Germline V CDR1 and CDR2: SGHRS, YFSETQ. The germline V and J ends were trimmed by 4 bases and 6 bases, with 13 bases remaining between them. This CDR3 has 14 residues. The CDR3 spells CASSAARVSGELFF. The CDR3 bases are TGCGCCAGCAGCGCAGCCAGGGTTTCCGGGGAGCTGTTTTTT.

This clonotype was found a few times. The rearrangement links TRBV27 to TRBJ2-7; the D is unclear. The V end was cut by 3 bases, the J end by 2 bases, with 11 bases between. This CDR3 contains 14 residues. The germline V gene encodes CDR1 MNHEY and CDR2 SMNVEV (reference sequence). CDR3 loop: CASSFRGSPYEQYF. CDR3 DNA: TGTGCCAGCAGTTTCCGCGGAAGTCCCTACGAGCAGTACTTC.

V gene TRBV29-1 combines with J gene TRBJ2-1; the D is unclear. The V gene's germline CDR1 is SQVTM and CDR2 ANQGSEA. The CDR3 covers 12 residues. Trimming shortened V by 4 bases and J by 6 bases, and 10 bases separated the two germline ends. CDR3 amino acids: CSVGPRSNEQFF. CDR3 coding DNA: TGCAGCGTTGGCCCCAGGAGCAATGAGCAGTTCTTC.

The chain recombines TRBV11-2 with TRBJ2-1; weak D call: TRBD2 (6 bases). V dropped 5 bases and J dropped 13 bases, with 21 bases sitting between them. The CDR3 is made up of 14 amino acids. Germline V lookup: CDR1 SGHAT, CDR2 FQNNGV. The CDR3 here is CASSTGGRERLQFF. As DNA, the CDR3 is TGTGCCAGCAGCACCGGGGGTCGGGAGCGCCTCCAGTTCTTC.

This clonotype was detected ten times or more. The V gene is TRBV7-9, the J gene TRBJ2-1; TRBD1 matches at 8 bases. CDR1 and CDR2 (germline): SEHNR, FQNEAQ (reference sequence). There are 15 residues in the CDR3. V was pared by 5 bases and J by 2 bases, with 5 bases of the junction left unmatched. The CDR3 here is CASSDPGQAYNEQFF. In DNA, the CDR3 is TGTGCCAGCAGCGACCCGGGACAGGCCTACAATGAGCAGTTCTTC.

This clonotype was found once. The genes are TRBV29-1 and TRBJ1-1; possibly TRBD1 for D (6 bases). Germline-derived CDR1 and CDR2 are SQVTM and ANQGSEA. The length of the CDR3 is 10 residues. V dropped 6 bases and J dropped 6 bases, with 8 bases sitting between them. The CDR3 DNA sequence: TGCAGCGTCAGGGGTCCTGAAGCTTTCTTT. The encoded protein is CSVRGPEAFF.